The clone carrying this T cell receptor beta chain has only a few counts. The antigen remains undetermined. The germline V gene has CDR1 DFQATT and CDR2 SNEGSKA (reference sequence). The CDR3 contains 16 residues. Trimming cost V 1 base and J 7 bases; bases outside gene matches: 7. The entry originates in a study of T cells after yellow fever vaccination. A single record per CDR3 protein comes from TCRdb applying MiXCR to the 5' RACE reads. Of approximately 610,000 distinct CDR3 sequences detected, 17% appear once; the ten largest clones hold around a sixth. Study findings and constraints: Researchers noted that a small share of clonotypes showed up in both CD4 and CD8 compartments.

The TCR was taken from a man aged 18 to 30 who received the YFV17D yellow fever vaccine. The chain employs TRBV20-1 and TRBJ2-1; 13 nucleotides line up with TRBD2. The material was PBMCs, obtained about 5 days after the first yellow fever vaccination. CDR3 in DNA: TGCAGTGCTAGAGGACGGACTAGCGGGGGTAGGAATGAGCAGTTCTTC. As protein: CSARGRTSGGRNEQFF.